Each of the 18 T cell receptor beta chains below was sequenced from the same sample in a study of blood T cell repertoires in COVID-19. Clones were sequenced by immunoSEQ multiplex PCR, and TCRdb holds only the in-frame ones, with some missing. The table lists over 60,000 clones, about 81% of them singletons. The specimen sequenced was peripheral blood. All receptors come from a human donor in a cohort sampled during active COVID-19.

The chain joins TRBV5-8 to TRBJ1-1, with D uncertain. V gave up 4 bases and J gave up 0 bases, with 10 bases separating them. The CDR3 sequence is 14 residues long. Germline CDR1 and CDR2: SGHTS and YDEGEE. The CDR3: CASSPRYLNTEAFF. CDR3 coding DNA: TGTGCCAGCAGCCCGAGGTACCTGAACACTGAAGCTTTCTTT.

This chain connects TRBV7-8 to TRBJ2-1; 9 positions match TRBD2. CDR3 length equals 17 residues. V was clipped by 0 bases and J by 4 bases; unmatched bases: 7. Germline values: CDR1 SGHVS, CDR2 FQNEAQ. Here the CDR3 DNA reads TGTGCCAGCAGCTTAGCGATGGCTAGCGGGACGTACAATGAGCAGTTCTTC. This sequence encodes CASSLAMASGTYNEQFF.

In its sample, this clone was seen a few times. The chain links TRBV3-1 (or the pseudogene TRBV3-2) to TRBJ1-5, with D tentatively TRBD1 (5 bases). Per germline, CDR1 LGHDT and CDR2 YNNKEL (reference sequence). The CDR3 length is 14 residues. V lost 4 bases and J 8 bases, leaving 15 bases between the germline ends. CDR3 DNA: TGTGCCAGCAGCCCCGGACACGTCGAAGAGCCCCAGCATTTT. It yields the protein CASSPGHVEEPQHF.

The chain uses TRBV9 and TRBJ1-1, with 8 positions matching TRBD1. Losses at the gene ends were 0 bases for V and 4 bases for J; bases not matched to a gene: 8. Germline-derived CDR1 and CDR2 are SGDLS and YYNGEE. The CDR3 runs 16 residues. CDR3 amino acids: CASSVGPHRGGTEAFF. CDR3 nucleotides: TGTGCCAGCAGCGTAGGGCCCCACAGGGGGGGCACTGAAGCTTTCTTT.

CDR3 loop: CASSLRGGNYNEQFF. As DNA, the CDR3 is TGTGCCAGCAGCTTACGGGGGGGGAACTACAATGAGCAGTTCTTC. The genes are TRBV7-8 and TRBJ2-1; TRBD2 matches at 8 bases. V shed 2 bases and J 3 bases; nucleotides not matched to a gene: 3. The CDR3 is 15 amino acids. Germline loops: CDR1 SGHVS, CDR2 FQNEAQ.

V usage is TRBV4-1 and J usage is TRBJ2-5; 8 bases align to TRBD1. Germline loops: CDR1 MGHRA, CDR2 YSYEKL. Trimming at V came to 4 bases and at J to 3 bases, leaving 7 bases not matched to a gene. This CDR3 spans 15 amino acids. The CDR3, as DNA: TGCGCCAGCAGCCGGGGGACAGGACAGAAAGAGACCCAGTACTTC. Translation gives CASSRGTGQKETQYF.

The chain combines TRBV4-3 with TRBJ2-7, with D perhaps TRBD1 (5 bases). V was pared by 0 bases and J by 10 bases, with 13 bases between. There are 13 residues in the CDR3. Germline V gene data show CDR1 as LGHNA and CDR2 as YSLEER. CDR3 amino acids: CASSQDLRGGQYF. DNA for the CDR3: TGCGCCAGCAGCCAAGATCTTAGGGGTGGCCAGTACTTC.

The chain joins TRBV30 to TRBJ1-1, with a tentative D call TRBD1 (5 bases). The CDR3 is 13 amino acids. V lost 2 bases to trimming and J lost 1 base, with 8 bases between them. The germline V gene has CDR1 GTSNPN and CDR2 SVGIG (reference sequence). The DNA for the CDR3 is TGTGCCTGGAGTCCGACAGCGAACACTGAAGCTTTCTTT. This translates into CAWSPTANTEAFF.

This chain connects TRBV7-2 to TRBJ1-2, with TRBD1 identical over 7 bases. Trimming at V came to 1 base and at J to 9 bases, leaving 5 bases not matched to a gene. The CDR3 extends over 13 amino acids. Germline V gene data show CDR1 as SGHTA and CDR2 as FQGNSA. CDR3 bases: TGTGCCAGCAGCTTAGAAGGGGGCGCGAGCTACACCTTC. This codes for CASSLEGGASYTF.

The chain carries TRBV19 and TRBJ1-5; the D gene is possibly TRBD1 (6 bases). Deletions cut 5 bases from V and 9 bases from J, with 17 bases between. Germline CDR1 is LNHDA and CDR2 is SQIVND (reference sequence). The CDR3 length is 14 residues. CDR3 loop: CASSFNRAIGPQHF. In nucleotides, the CDR3 is TGTGCCAGTAGTTTTAACAGGGCCATCGGGCCCCAGCATTTT.

The J gene is TRBJ1-4, the V gene TRBV24-1; 9 bases are shared with TRBD1. The CDR3 has 15 residues. Looked up from germline, CDR1 is KGHDR and CDR2 is SFDVKD. Germline trimming cut 9 bases from V and 6 bases from J; bases unmatched to any gene: 10. Written as DNA, the CDR3 is TGTGCCACCCGCTCTGGGGGACAGGGTCATGAAAAACTGTTTTTT. It is translated as CATRSGGQGHEKLFF.

The chain has TRBV15 and TRBJ1-6; D perhaps matches TRBD1 (6 bases). V was shortened by 4 bases and J by 10 bases, with 14 bases between the two germline ends. Germline-derived CDR1 and CDR2 are LNHNV and YYDKDF (reference sequence). The CDR3 runs 14 residues. Here the CDR3 DNA reads TGTGCCACCAGCACGGACAGTCGGAGCTCACCCCTCCACTTT. This sequence encodes CATSTDSRSSPLHF.

This clone turned up a few times. The V and J genes are TRBV5-1 and TRBJ2-2; D is possibly TRBD1 (6 bases). V lost 4 bases and J lost 2, with 9 bases in between. The CDR3 is made up of 14 amino acids. CDR1 and CDR2 (germline): SGHRS, YFSETQ. CDR3 sequence (DNA): TGCGCCAGCAGCACACAGGGCAACACCGGGGAGCTGTTTTTT. It is translated as CASSTQGNTGELFF.

The chain uses TRBV7-8 and TRBJ1-1; D might be TRBD1 (5 bases). This CDR3 is built from 12 residues. The germline V gene has CDR1 SGHVS and CDR2 FQNEAQ. V dropped 7 bases and J dropped 6 bases, with 12 bases sitting between them. CDR3 residues: CASTPGYPEAFF. CDR3 DNA sequence: TGTGCCAGCACACCAGGGTACCCTGAAGCTTTCTTT.

The V and J genes are TRBV2 and TRBJ2-7; 11 bases fit TRBD1. This CDR3 has 14 amino acids. V shed 6 bases, J shed 5 bases, and the junction held 6 bases outside the gene matches. Germline CDR1 is SNHLY and CDR2 is FYNNEI. The CDR3 bases are TGTGCCAGCAGCCGGGACAGGGGGTCCCACGAGCAGTACTTC. This encodes CASSRDRGSHEQYF.

This clone was observed a single time. The chain joins TRBV5-6 to TRBJ2-6; D gene unclear. Germline CDR1 is SGHDT and CDR2 is YYEEEE. Trimming left V 4 bases short and J 0 bases short, with 8 bases between. The CDR3 totals 15 residues. The CDR3 DNA is TGTGCCAGCAGCCGTATTAGCTCTGGGGCCAACGTCCTGACTTTC. Translation gives CASSRISSGANVLTF.

A word on this clone: Other DNA sequences in this sample translate to the same CDR3. This chain connects TRBV11-3 to TRBJ1-1, with D unresolved. Trimming pared 3 bases from V and 2 bases from J, leaving 7 bases between. Germline V gene data show CDR1 as SGHNT and CDR2 as YENEEA. The CDR3 covers 13 residues. The CDR3 nucleotides read TGTGCCAGCAGCTTGGGCCGAAACACTGAAGCTTTCTTT. It is translated as CASSLGRNTEAFF.

This chain connects TRBV12-5 to TRBJ2-2; 8 bases align to TRBD2. Germline trimming cut 5 bases from V and 5 bases from J; bases unmatched to any gene: 7. The V gene's germline CDR1 is LGHNT and CDR2 FRNRAP. This CDR3 region has 15 residues. Written as DNA, the CDR3 is TGTGCTAGTGGTCGTGAACCGGGGGGGACCGGGGAGCTGTTTTTT. Its protein product is CASGREPGGTGELFF.